Presented here are 19 T cell receptor beta chains from one specimen sequenced in a study of spatial heterogeneity in lung cancer. Study-level points and caveats: Intratumoral expanded alpha and beta TCR counts were found to track tumor mutation counts.

Documented time point: sample taken at primary tumor resection. Antigen specificity for these receptors is unknown. TCRdb ran MiXCR on the 5' RACE reads and lists one entry per CDR3 protein. The sample includes more than 20,000 distinct CDR3 sequences, around 2.8% of them seen just once. This sample comprised lung tumor tissue, obtained at surgery. The receptors were sampled from a male donor with early-stage non-small cell lung cancer.

At least ten counts were recorded for this clonotype. The gene calls are TRBV14 and TRBJ1-3; unclear D gene. Germline lookup yields CDR1 SGHDN and CDR2 FVKESK. CDR3 length equals 13 residues. V was pared by 4 bases and J by 1 base, with 5 bases between. The CDR3 bases are TGTGCCAGCAGCCTCCTGTCTGGAAACACCATATATTTT. This translates into CASSLLSGNTIYF.

This clonotype was recorded many times. The rearrangement uses TRBV3-1 and TRBJ2-2; 9 bases fit TRBD2. CDR1 and CDR2 from the germline V gene are LGHDT and YNNKEL (reference sequence). The CDR3 has 15 amino acids. V lost 3 bases, J lost 5 bases, and 4 bases stayed unmatched. CDR3 nucleotides: TGTGCCAGCAGCCAGATAACTAGCGGGACCGGGGAGCTGTTTTTT. Encoded protein: CASSQITSGTGELFF.

This clonotype was detected many times. The chain uses TRBV19 and TRBJ2-2, with no clear D. V was trimmed by 10 bases and J by 3 bases, leaving 18 bases between them. From germline, CDR1 is LNHDA and CDR2 SQIVND (reference sequence). The CDR3 covers 15 residues. The CDR3 sequence is CATLSVDHYTGELFF. CDR3 nucleotides: TGTGCCACCCTGAGTGTGGACCATTACACCGGGGAGCTGTTTTTT.

This clonotype has ten or more counts. This chain links TRBV6-2 or TRBV6-3 with TRBJ2-2; 9 bases agree with TRBD1. Germline assignment: CDR1 MNHEY and CDR2 SVGEGT. V trimming: 0 bases; J trimming: 0 bases; junction bases outside the gene matches: 17. The CDR3 covers 22 residues. CDR3 sequence reads: CASSYSSRGNRGPLANTGELFF. The CDR3 DNA sequence: TGTGCCAGCAGTTACTCGAGTAGAGGAAACAGGGGGCCGTTGGCGAACACCGGGGAGCTGTTTTTT.

This clonotype was seen ten or more times. The chain combines TRBV5-1 with TRBJ2-5; D is ambiguous. Germline CDR1 SGHRS, CDR2 YFSETQ. V was clipped by 2 bases and J by 0 bases, with 11 bases between them. The CDR3 is 15 amino acids. The CDR3 bases are TGCGCCAGCAGCTTACAGACTTCGAACCAAGAGACCCAGTACTTC. Translation: CASSLQTSNQETQYF.

Many counts were recorded for this clonotype. The chain couples TRBV4-1 to TRBJ2-2; D perhaps matches TRBD2 (6 bases). CDR1 is MGHRA and CDR2 is YSYEKL in the germline V gene. V lost 6 bases to trimming and J lost 4 bases, with 12 bases between them. This CDR3 contains 14 residues. The CDR3, as DNA: TGCGCCAGCAGGATGGAGGGTAGCACCGGGGAGCTGTTTTTT. Protein: CASRMEGSTGELFF.

This clonotype was seen many times. The gene calls are TRBV20-1 and TRBJ2-7; no firm D call. Trimming shortened V by 5 bases and J by 1 base, and 15 bases separated the two germline ends. Germline V gene lookup returns CDR1 DFQATT and CDR2 SNEGSKA (reference sequence). The CDR3 spans 14 residues. CDR3 amino acids: CSASNSIGSYEQYF. The CDR3 bases are TGCAGTGCTTCCAACAGTATTGGATCCTACGAGCAGTACTTC.

This clonotype has ten or more counts. The chain employs TRBV20-1 and TRBJ2-1, with 11 bases lining up with TRBD2. Germline V CDR1 and CDR2: DFQATT, SNEGSKA (reference sequence). The ends lost 0 bases at V and 2 bases at J; junction bases unmatched: 0. The CDR3 runs to 15 residues. The CDR3 DNA sequence: TGCAGTGCTAGAGAGGGACTAGCGGCCTACAATGAGCAGTTCTTC. It encodes CSAREGLAAYNEQFF.

There are many counts of this clonotype. The rearrangement joins TRBV13 to TRBJ2-7, with 9 bases lining up with TRBD1. Germline CDR1 reads PRHDT; CDR2 reads FYEKMQ (reference sequence). V dropped 5 bases and J dropped 3; count of bases not matched to a gene: 11. This CDR3 contains 16 residues. The CDR3 coding sequence is TGTGCCAGCAGCCCTCAGCCCGGGACAGGGATCTACGAGCAGTACTTC. This translates into CASSPQPGTGIYEQYF.

This clonotype has at least ten counts. The chain joins TRBV6-5 to TRBJ1-2; 8 nucleotides match TRBD1. The CDR3 runs to 16 residues. In germline, CDR1 is MNHEY, CDR2 SVGAGI. The ends lost 5 bases at V and 4 bases at J; junction bases unmatched: 12. CDR3 loop: CASSRWGQDSPYGYTF. In DNA form, the CDR3 reads TGTGCCAGCAGTAGATGGGGACAGGACAGCCCCTATGGCTACACCTTC.

This clonotype was observed at least ten times. This chain links TRBV7-9 with TRBJ2-1, with 8 bases lining up with TRBD1. The CDR3 is made up of 13 amino acids. From germline, CDR1 is SEHNR and CDR2 FQNEAQ (reference sequence). V lost 3 bases and J lost 7; bases outside the gene matches: 2. CDR3 protein: CASSLTGVNEQFF. In DNA, the CDR3 is TGTGCCAGCAGCTTGACAGGGGTAAATGAGCAGTTCTTC.

Many counts were recorded for this clonotype. The J gene is TRBJ1-5, the V gene TRBV9, with a tentative D call TRBD1 (5 bases). Trimming stripped 3 bases from V and 5 bases from J, with 15 bases between. The CDR3 runs to 15 residues. Looked up from germline, CDR1 is SGDLS and CDR2 is YYNGEE. CDR3: CASSEWDGTHQPQHF. DNA of the CDR3: TGTGCCAGCAGCGAATGGGACGGAACTCATCAGCCCCAGCATTTT.

This clonotype was observed many times. The chain combines TRBV28 with TRBJ1-5; the D gene is possibly TRBD1 (6 bases). Trimming took off 6 bases at V and 4 bases at J, with 13 bases between the two ends. The CDR3 contains 14 residues. Germline values: CDR1 MDHEN, CDR2 SYDVKM. CDR3 in amino acids: CASRYGQPNQPQHF. The CDR3 region has the DNA TGTGCCAGCAGGTACGGACAGCCTAATCAGCCCCAGCATTTT.

This clonotype was picked up many times. The chain couples TRBV5-6 to TRBJ2-3; D possibly corresponds to TRBD2 (5 bases). V shed 4 bases and J shed 1 base, with 16 bases lying between them. In germline, CDR1 is SGHDT, CDR2 YYEEEE. The CDR3 is 16 amino acids. In DNA form, the CDR3 reads TGTGCCAGCAGCCGCGTTTCTCAGCGGCGCACAGATACGCAGTATTTT. Its translation is CASSRVSQRRTDTQYF.

This clonotype was seen ten or more times. This sequence joins TRBV6-2 or TRBV6-3 and TRBJ2-1, with D possibly matching TRBD1 (6 bases). Trimming removed 6 bases at V and 0 bases at J, with 15 bases between. CDR1 MNHEY and CDR2 SVGEGT come from the germline V gene. The CDR3 extends over 16 amino acids. The CDR3 reads CASRVEGHSSYNEQFF. The CDR3 DNA sequence: TGTGCCAGCAGGGTAGAGGGACATAGCTCCTACAATGAGCAGTTCTTC.

This clonotype was found many times. The chain carries TRBV7-2 and TRBJ1-1, with D uncertain. Trimming shortened V by 1 base and J by 5 bases, and 14 bases separated the two germline ends. The length of the CDR3 is 15 residues. From germline, CDR1 is SGHTA and CDR2 FQGNSA. The CDR3 DNA reads as TGTGCCAGCAGCTTAGATGAGGGTTTTTGGACTGAAGCTTTCTTT. Protein product: CASSLDEGFWTEAFF.

This clonotype was seen ten or more times. V usage is TRBV4-1 and J usage is TRBJ2-7, with D possibly matching TRBD1 (6 bases). Germline CDR1 is MGHRA and CDR2 is YSYEKL. The V and J ends lost 5 bases and 3 bases respectively, with 14 bases between them. The CDR3 has 14 amino acids. The CDR3: CASSKGTGSYEQYF. The CDR3 DNA reads as TGCGCCAGCAGCAAAGGCACAGGGAGCTACGAGCAGTACTTC.

This clonotype was seen repeatedly, ten times or more. The rearrangement uses TRBV12-3 or TRBV12-4 and TRBJ2-7; TRBD1 matches 9 bases. CDR3 length: 15 amino acids. V was clipped by 6 bases and J by 2 bases; unmatched bases: 8. The CDR3 nucleotides are TGTGCCAGCAGGCAAACCGGGACAGGGACCTACGAGCAGTACTTC. Its translation is CASRQTGTGTYEQYF.

This clonotype rates as medium-sized. This chain links TRBV12-3 or TRBV12-4 with TRBJ2-1; the match to TRBD2 covers 9 bases. The CDR3 covers 15 residues. Trimming at V came to 6 bases and at J to 6 bases, leaving 9 bases not matched to a gene. In DNA form, the CDR3 reads TGTGCCAGCAGATTTGGTAGCGGGGGAGGCAATGAGCAGTTCTTC. This translates into CASRFGSGGGNEQFF.